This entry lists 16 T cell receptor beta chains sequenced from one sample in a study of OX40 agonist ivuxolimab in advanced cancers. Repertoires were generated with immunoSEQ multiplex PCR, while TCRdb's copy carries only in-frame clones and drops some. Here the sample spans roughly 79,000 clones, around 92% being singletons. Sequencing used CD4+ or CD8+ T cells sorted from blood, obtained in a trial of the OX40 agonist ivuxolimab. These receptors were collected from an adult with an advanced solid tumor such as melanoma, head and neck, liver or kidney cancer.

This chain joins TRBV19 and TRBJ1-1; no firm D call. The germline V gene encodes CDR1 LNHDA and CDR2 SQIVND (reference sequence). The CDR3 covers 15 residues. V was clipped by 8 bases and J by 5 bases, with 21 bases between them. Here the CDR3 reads CASLKLSGGSTEAFF. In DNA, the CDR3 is TGTGCCAGTTTGAAACTTTCGGGAGGGAGTACTGAAGCTTTCTTT.

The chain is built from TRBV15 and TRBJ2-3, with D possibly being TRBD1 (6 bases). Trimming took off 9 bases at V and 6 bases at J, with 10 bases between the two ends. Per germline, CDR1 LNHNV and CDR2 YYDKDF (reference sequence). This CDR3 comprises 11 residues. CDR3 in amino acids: CATERGDTQYF. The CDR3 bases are TGTGCCACGGAGAGGGGGGATACGCAGTATTTT.

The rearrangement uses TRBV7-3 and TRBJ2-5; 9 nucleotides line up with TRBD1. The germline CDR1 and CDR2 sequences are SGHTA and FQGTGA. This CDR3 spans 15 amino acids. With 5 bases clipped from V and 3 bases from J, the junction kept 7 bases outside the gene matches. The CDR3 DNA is TGTGCCAGCAGCCTACAGGGGGCGGTGGAAGAGACCCAGTACTTC. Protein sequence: CASSLQGAVEETQYF.

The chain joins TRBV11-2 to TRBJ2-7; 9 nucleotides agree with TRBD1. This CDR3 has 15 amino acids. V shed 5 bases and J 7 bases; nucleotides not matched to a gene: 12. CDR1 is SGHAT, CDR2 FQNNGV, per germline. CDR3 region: CASSLFTGGLGEQYF. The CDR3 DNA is TGTGCCAGCAGCCTCTTTACAGGGGGCCTAGGAGAGCAGTACTTC.

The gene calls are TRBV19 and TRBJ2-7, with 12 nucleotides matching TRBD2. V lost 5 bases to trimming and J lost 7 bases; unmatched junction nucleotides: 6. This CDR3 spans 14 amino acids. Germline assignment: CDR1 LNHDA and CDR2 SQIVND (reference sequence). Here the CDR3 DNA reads TGTGCCAGTAGTGGTACTAGCGGGAGGTATGAGCAGTACTTC. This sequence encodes CASSGTSGRYEQYF.

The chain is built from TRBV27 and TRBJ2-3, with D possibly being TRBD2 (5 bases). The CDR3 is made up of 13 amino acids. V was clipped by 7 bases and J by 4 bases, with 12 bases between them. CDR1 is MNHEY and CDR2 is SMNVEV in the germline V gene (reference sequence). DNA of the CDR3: TGTGCCAGCAAGCAGGCTAGCTCAGATACGCAGTATTTT. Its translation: CASKQASSDTQYF.

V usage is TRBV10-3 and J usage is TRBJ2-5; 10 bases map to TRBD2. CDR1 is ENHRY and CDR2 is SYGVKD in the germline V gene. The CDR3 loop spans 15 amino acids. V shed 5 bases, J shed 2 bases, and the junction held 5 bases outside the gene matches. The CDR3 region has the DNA TGTGCCATCAGTACAGGACTAGCGGAACAAGAGACCCAGTACTTC. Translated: CAISTGLAEQETQYF.

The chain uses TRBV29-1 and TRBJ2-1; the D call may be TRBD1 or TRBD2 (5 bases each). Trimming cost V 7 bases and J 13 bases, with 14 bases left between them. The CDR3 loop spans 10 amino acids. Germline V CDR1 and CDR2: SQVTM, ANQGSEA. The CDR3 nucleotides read TGCAGCGCCGGGACCCCCGAACAGTTCTTC. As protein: CSAGTPEQFF.

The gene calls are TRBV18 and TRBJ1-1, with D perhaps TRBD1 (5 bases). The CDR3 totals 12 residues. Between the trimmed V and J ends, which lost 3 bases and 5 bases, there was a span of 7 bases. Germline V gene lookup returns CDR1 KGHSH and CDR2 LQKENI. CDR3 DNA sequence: TGTGCCAGCTCACCCGGGGCGACTGAAGCTTTCTTT. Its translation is CASSPGATEAFF.

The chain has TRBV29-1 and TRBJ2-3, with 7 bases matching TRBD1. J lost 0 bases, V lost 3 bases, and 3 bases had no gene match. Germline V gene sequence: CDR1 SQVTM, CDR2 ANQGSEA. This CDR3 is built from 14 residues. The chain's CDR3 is CSVDETGSTDTQYF. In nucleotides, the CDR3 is TGCAGCGTTGACGAGACAGGGAGCACAGATACGCAGTATTTT.

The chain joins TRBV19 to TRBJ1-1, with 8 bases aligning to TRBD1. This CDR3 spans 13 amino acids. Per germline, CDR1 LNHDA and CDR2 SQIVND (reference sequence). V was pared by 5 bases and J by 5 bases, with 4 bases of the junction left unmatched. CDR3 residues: CASSPTGDTEAFF. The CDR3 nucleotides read TGTGCCAGTAGTCCGACAGGGGATACTGAAGCTTTCTTT.

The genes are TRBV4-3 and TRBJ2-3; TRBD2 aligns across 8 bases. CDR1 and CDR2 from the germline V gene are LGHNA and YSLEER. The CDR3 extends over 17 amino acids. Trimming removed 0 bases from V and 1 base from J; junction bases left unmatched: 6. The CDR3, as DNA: TGCGCCAGCAGCCAAGATTTGCGGGAGGCTCGCACAGATACGCAGTATTTT. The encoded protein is CASSQDLREARTDTQYF.

The CDR3 region has the DNA TGTGCCAGCAGTGCAGTAGGGCGGGAGGGGGTAGATACGCAGTATTTT. Residues: CASSAVGREGVDTQYF. This sequence joins TRBV6-4 and TRBJ2-3, with 9 bases identical to TRBD2. Germline lookup yields CDR1 MRHNA and CDR2 SNTAGT. V lost 4 bases and J lost 5; bases outside the gene matches: 10. This CDR3 is built from 16 residues.

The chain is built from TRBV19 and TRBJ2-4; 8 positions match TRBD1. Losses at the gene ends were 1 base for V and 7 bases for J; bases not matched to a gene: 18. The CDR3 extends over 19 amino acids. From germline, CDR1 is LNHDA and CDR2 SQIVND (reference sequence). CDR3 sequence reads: CASSIGRSTGGFIGNIQYF. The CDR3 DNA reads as TGTGCCAGTAGTATAGGGAGGAGTACAGGGGGTTTTATTGGGAACATTCAGTACTTC.

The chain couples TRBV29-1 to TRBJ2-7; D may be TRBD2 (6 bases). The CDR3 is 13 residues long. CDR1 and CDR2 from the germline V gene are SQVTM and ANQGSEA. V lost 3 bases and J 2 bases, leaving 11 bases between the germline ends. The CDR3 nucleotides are TGCAGCGTTGAGGGGGGAGTTGCCTACGAGCAGTACTTC. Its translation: CSVEGGVAYEQYF.

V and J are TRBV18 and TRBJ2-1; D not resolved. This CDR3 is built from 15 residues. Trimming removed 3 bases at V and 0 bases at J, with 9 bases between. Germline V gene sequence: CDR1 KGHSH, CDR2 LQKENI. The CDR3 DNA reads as TGTGCCAGCTCACCCGAGTCGAGCTCCTACAATGAGCAGTTCTTC. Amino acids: CASSPESSSYNEQFF.